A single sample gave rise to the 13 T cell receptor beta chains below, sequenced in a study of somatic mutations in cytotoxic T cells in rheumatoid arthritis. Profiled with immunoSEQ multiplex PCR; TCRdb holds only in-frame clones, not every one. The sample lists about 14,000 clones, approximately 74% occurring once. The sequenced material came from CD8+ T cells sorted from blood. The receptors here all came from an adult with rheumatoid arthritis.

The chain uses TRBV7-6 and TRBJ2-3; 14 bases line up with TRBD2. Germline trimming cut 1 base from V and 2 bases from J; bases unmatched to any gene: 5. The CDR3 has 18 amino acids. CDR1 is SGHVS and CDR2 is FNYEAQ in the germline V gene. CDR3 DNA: TGTGCCAGCAGCTTAGGACTAGCGGGGGGGTCCCTCACAGATACGCAGTATTTT. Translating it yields CASSLGLAGGSLTDTQYF.

The DNA for the CDR3 is TGTGCCAGCCATTCACAGCGGGGGGGCCCCGGGGAGCTGTTTTTT. Its protein product is CASHSQRGGPGELFF. This chain links TRBV6-1 with TRBJ2-2; TRBD2 agrees at 10 bases. The V gene end was trimmed by 8 bases and the J gene end by 6 bases; junction bases not matched to a gene: 9. Germline loops: CDR1 MNHNS, CDR2 SASEGT. This CDR3 spans 15 amino acids.

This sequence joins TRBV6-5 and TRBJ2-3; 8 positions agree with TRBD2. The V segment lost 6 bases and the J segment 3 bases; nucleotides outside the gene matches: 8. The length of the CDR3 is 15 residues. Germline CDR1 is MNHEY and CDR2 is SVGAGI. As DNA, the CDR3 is TGTGCCAGCAGCCACCGGGGGGGCGGGACAGATACGCAGTATTTT. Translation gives CASSHRGGGTDTQYF.

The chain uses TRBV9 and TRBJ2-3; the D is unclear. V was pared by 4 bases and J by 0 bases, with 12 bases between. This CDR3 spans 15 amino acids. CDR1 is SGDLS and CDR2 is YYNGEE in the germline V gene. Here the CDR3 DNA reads TGTGCCAGCAGCCCCCGTCAGACTAGCACAGATACGCAGTATTTT. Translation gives CASSPRQTSTDTQYF.

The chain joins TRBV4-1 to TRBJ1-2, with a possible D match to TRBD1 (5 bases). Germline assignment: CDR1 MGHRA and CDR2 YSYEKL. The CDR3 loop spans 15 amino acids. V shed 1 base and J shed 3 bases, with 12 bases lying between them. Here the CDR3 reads CASSQGTRDDYGYTF. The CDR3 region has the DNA TGCGCCAGCAGCCAAGGAACCAGGGACGACTATGGCTACACCTTC.

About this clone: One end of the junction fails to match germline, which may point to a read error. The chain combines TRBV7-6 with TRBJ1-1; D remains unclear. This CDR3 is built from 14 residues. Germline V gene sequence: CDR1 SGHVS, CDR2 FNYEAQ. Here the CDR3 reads CASRLDFGSSEAFF. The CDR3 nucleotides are TGTGCCAGCAGGTTAGACTTCGGGAGCTCTGAAGCTTTCTTT.

CDR3: CASSPARAYETQYF. In nucleotides, the CDR3 is TGTGCCAGCTCACCAGCGCGTGCGTATGAGACCCAGTACTTC. This rearrangement joins TRBV18 to TRBJ2-5; D is unclear. CDR3 length: 14 amino acids. Trimming shortened V by 2 bases and J by 5 bases, and 12 bases separated the two germline ends. Germline V gene sequence: CDR1 KGHSH, CDR2 LQKENI.

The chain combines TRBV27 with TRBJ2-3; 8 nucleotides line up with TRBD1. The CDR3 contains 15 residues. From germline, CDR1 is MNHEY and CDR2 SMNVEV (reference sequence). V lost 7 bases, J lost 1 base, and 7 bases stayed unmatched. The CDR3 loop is CASTYGGQGTDTQYF. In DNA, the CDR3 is TGTGCCAGCACCTATGGGGGACAGGGCACAGATACGCAGTATTTT.

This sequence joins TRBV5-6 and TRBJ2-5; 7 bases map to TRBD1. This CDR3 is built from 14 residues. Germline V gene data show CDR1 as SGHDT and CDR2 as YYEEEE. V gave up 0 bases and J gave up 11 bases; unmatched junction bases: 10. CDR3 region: CASSLGTGPVEQYF. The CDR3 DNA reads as TGTGCCAGCAGCTTGGGGACAGGCCCAGTGGAGCAGTACTTC.

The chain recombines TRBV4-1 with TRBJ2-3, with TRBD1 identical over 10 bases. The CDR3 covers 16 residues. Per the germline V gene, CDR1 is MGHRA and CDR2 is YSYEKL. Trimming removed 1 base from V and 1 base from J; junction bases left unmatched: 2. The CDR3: CASSQVDRGRTDTQYF. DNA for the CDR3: TGCGCCAGCAGCCAAGTAGACAGGGGGCGCACAGATACGCAGTATTTT.

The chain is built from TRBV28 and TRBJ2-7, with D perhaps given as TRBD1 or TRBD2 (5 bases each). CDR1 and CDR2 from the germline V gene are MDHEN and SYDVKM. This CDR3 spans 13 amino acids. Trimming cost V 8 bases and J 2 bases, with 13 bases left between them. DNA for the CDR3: TGTGCCAGCCTCCCTGGGACCCCCTACGAGCAGTACTTC. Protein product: CASLPGTPYEQYF.

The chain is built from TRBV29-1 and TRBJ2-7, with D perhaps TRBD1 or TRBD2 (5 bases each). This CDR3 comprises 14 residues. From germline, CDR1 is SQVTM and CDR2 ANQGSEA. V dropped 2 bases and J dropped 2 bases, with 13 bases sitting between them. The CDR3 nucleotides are TGCAGCGTTGAAATCCGGGGCCGCCCCTACGAGCAGTACTTC. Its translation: CSVEIRGRPYEQYF.

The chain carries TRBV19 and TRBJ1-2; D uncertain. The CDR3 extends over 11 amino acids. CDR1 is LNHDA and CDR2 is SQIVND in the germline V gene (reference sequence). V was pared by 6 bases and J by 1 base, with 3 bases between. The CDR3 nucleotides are TGTGCCAGTAGCGTTAACTATGGCTACACCTTC. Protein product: CASSVNYGYTF.